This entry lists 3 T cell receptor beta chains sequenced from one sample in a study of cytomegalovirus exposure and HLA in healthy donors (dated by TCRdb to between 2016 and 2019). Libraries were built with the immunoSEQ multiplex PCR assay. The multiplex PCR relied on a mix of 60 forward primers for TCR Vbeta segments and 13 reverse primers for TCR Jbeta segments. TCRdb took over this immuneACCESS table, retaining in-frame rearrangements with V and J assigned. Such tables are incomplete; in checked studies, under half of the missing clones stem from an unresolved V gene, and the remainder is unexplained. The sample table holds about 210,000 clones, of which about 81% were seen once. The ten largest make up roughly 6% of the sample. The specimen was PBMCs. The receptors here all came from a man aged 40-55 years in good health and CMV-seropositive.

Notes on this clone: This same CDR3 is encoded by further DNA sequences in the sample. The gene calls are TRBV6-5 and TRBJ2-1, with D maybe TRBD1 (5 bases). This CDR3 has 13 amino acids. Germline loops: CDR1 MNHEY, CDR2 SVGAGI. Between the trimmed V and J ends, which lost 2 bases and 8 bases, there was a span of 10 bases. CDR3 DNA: TGTGCCAGCAGTTACCGTCAGGGCTATGAGCAGTTCTTC. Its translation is CASSYRQGYEQFF.

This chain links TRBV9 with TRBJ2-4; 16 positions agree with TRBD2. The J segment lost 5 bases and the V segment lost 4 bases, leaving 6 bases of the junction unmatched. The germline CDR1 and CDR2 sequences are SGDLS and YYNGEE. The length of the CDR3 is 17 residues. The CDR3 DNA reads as TGTGCCAGCAGCCCGGGACTAGCGGGAGGGCCCCAAAACATTCAGTACTTC. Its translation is CASSPGLAGGPQNIQYF.

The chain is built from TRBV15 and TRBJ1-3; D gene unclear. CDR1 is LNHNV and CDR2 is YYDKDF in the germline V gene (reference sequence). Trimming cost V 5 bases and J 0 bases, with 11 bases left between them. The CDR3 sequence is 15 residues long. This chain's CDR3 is CATSVGSFSGNTIYF. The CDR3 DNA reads TGTGCCACCAGCGTGGGCAGCTTCTCTGGAAACACCATATATTTT.